Shown below are 23 T cell receptor beta chains from a single sample sequenced in a study of PD-1 blockade in classical Hodgkin lymphoma. The patients all showed relapse after autologous stem cell transplantation, while their brentuximab vedotin exposure varied. Profiled with immunoSEQ multiplex PCR; TCRdb holds only in-frame clones, not every one. The data contain approximately 18,000 clones, about 81% of them singletons. The sample consisted of peripheral blood mononuclear cells (PBMCs), taken before the second cycle of nivolumab. The origin of the receptors is a human donor with classical Hodgkin lymphoma.

V and J are TRBV10-3 and TRBJ2-1; TRBD2 matches at 10 bases. Looked up from germline, CDR1 is ENHRY and CDR2 is SYGVKD. The V segment lost 8 bases and the J segment 7 bases; nucleotides outside the gene matches: 11. This CDR3 region has 15 residues. CDR3 sequence reads: CAIRGRLAGENEQFF. CDR3 DNA: TGTGCCATCCGAGGGAGGCTAGCGGGGGAAAATGAGCAGTTCTTC.

The chain combines TRBV18 with TRBJ2-5; either TRBD1 or TRBD2 may supply D (6 bases each). Germline-derived CDR1 and CDR2 are KGHSH and LQKENI. The ends were cut back, 2 bases at V and 1 base at J, with 8 bases in the middle. The CDR3 loop spans 14 amino acids. The CDR3 bases are TGTGCCAGCTCACCAAGGGGGGTCCAAGAGACCCAGTACTTC. Translating gives CASSPRGVQETQYF.

V usage is TRBV5-1 and J usage is TRBJ2-1, with D maybe TRBD2 (6 bases). Germline V gene sequence: CDR1 SGHRS, CDR2 YFSETQ. This CDR3 has 16 amino acids. Trimming removed 2 bases from V and 8 bases from J, with 20 bases in between. The CDR3 DNA reads as TGCGCCAGCAGCTTATCCCCCCAGGGACTTAGCGATGAGCAGTTCTTC. Translation gives CASSLSPQGLSDEQFF.

Worth noting for this clone: Because it lacks the conserved phenylalanine or tryptophan at the end, this CDR3 is likely a read error. No DNA is shown, since the ends of the CDR3 on it are uncertain; the CDR3 is the one TCRdb lists. The chain is built from TRBV2 and TRBJ1-4; no check of the table's D call, TRBD1, against the DNA was made. Counting both end residues, the CDR3 totals 12 amino acids. Germline V gives CDR1 SNHLY, CDR2 FYNNEI. CDR3: CASSPNDGIGRI.

CDR3 region: CASSQPGTEAFF. The CDR3 DNA follows: TGTGCCAGCTCACAACCGGGGACTGAAGCTTTCTTT. V gene TRBV18 combines with J gene TRBJ1-1; D gene ambiguous. This CDR3 has 12 residues. Germline V gives CDR1 KGHSH, CDR2 LQKENI. The V gene lost 4 bases and the J gene lost 5 bases, with 8 bases spanning the gap.

Here the CDR3 reads CASRGAFF. CDR3 nucleotide sequence: TGTGCCAGCAGGGGAGCTTTCTTT. The chain couples TRBV6-4 to TRBJ1-1, with D hard to call. The V gene lost 6 bases and the J gene lost 10 bases, with 3 bases spanning the gap. This CDR3 has 8 residues. Germline-derived CDR1 and CDR2 are MRHNA and SNTAGT.

The chain couples TRBV27 to TRBJ1-4, with 10 bases aligning to TRBD1. The CDR3 covers 17 residues. CDR1 MNHEY and CDR2 SMNVEV come from the germline V gene (reference sequence). V lost 3 bases and J lost 4; bases outside the gene matches: 8. CDR3 sequence: CASSLMTGGPSNEKLFF. The CDR3 DNA reads TGTGCCAGCAGTTTGATGACAGGGGGCCCTAGTAATGAAAAACTGTTTTTT.

In its sample, this clone was seen a few times. The chain links TRBV29-1 to TRBJ2-7, with D perhaps TRBD1 or TRBD2 (5 bases each). CDR1 SQVTM and CDR2 ANQGSEA come from the germline V gene. The CDR3 length is 15 residues. The V end lost 0 bases, the J end lost 4 bases, and 16 bases lay between the germline ends. CDR3 residues: CSVEEVREHGYEQYF. The CDR3 coding sequence is TGCAGCGTTGAAGAGGTCAGGGAGCACGGATACGAGCAGTACTTC.

The chain is built from TRBV6-1 and TRBJ1-1; TRBD1 aligns across 8 bases. This CDR3 is built from 14 residues. Germline-derived CDR1 and CDR2 are MNHNS and SASEGT. Trimming took 5 bases from V and 4 from J; bases not matched to a gene: 6. The CDR3 spells CASSQTGGVTEAFF. CDR3 DNA: TGTGCCAGCAGTCAAACAGGGGGGGTCACTGAAGCTTTCTTT.

This clone has a handful of counts. This chain joins TRBV30 and TRBJ1-1; TRBD1 agrees at 9 bases. Germline V gene data show CDR1 as GTSNPN and CDR2 as SVGIG (reference sequence). J was trimmed by 0 bases and V by 5 bases; bases with no gene match: 7. The length of the CDR3 is 15 residues. Here the CDR3 reads CAWQTGGRLNTEAFF. CDR3 nucleotide sequence: TGTGCCTGGCAGACAGGGGGACGATTGAACACTGAAGCTTTCTTT.

The rearrangement joins TRBV28 to TRBJ1-1; D may be TRBD1 (5 bases). The V end was cut by 7 bases, the J end by 0 bases, with 15 bases between. Germline V CDR1 and CDR2: MDHEN, SYDVKM. The CDR3 consists of 15 residues. This CDR3 reads CASTPGRVLNTEAFF. In DNA, the CDR3 is TGTGCCAGCACCCCAGGGAGGGTCCTGAACACTGAAGCTTTCTTT. The whole variable domain, remainder taken from reference TRBV28 and TRBJ1-1, is DVKVTQSSRYLVKRTGEKVFLECVQDMDHENMFWYRQDPGLGLRLIYFSYDVKMKEKGDIPEGYSVSREKKERFSLILESASTNQTSMYLCASTPGRVLNTEAFFGQGTRLTVV.

The chain carries TRBV9 and TRBJ2-6; D possibly corresponds to TRBD1 (5 bases). The V gene lost 4 bases and the J gene lost 8 bases, with 13 bases spanning the gap. This CDR3 region has 14 residues. Germline lookup yields CDR1 SGDLS and CDR2 YYNGEE. CDR3 sequence reads: CASSPRQSPNVLTF. CDR3 DNA sequence: TGTGCCAGCAGCCCCCGACAGTCCCCCAACGTCCTGACTTTC.

This clone was seen only a few times. The chain carries TRBV19 and TRBJ1-2; 7 positions agree with TRBD1. The CDR3 extends over 16 amino acids. In germline, CDR1 is LNHDA, CDR2 SQIVND (reference sequence). The V and J ends lost 6 bases and 4 bases, in that order; junction bases with no gene match: 14. CDR3 protein: CASSRDSGPGGYGYTF. CDR3 DNA sequence: TGTGCCAGTAGCCGGGACAGCGGGCCTGGGGGCTATGGCTACACCTTC.

This clone was counted once. The chain couples TRBV27 to TRBJ2-7; maybe TRBD1 (5 bases). Germline assignment: CDR1 MNHEY and CDR2 SMNVEV (reference sequence). Between the trimmed V and J ends, which lost 6 bases and 2 bases, there was a span of 17 bases. The CDR3 has 15 amino acids. The CDR3 protein is CASSPFRPGPYEQYF. In DNA form, the CDR3 reads TGTGCCAGCAGCCCTTTCCGACCAGGGCCCTACGAGCAGTACTTC.

The genes are TRBV11-2 and TRBJ1-1; perhaps TRBD1 as D (5 bases). In germline, CDR1 is SGHAT, CDR2 FQNNGV. V was clipped by 2 bases and J by 6 bases, with 22 bases between them. The CDR3 consists of 17 residues. The CDR3, as DNA: TGTGCCAGCAGCTTACTTCTTAGTCGGGGGGTAGGGGCTGAAGCTTTCTTT. It yields the protein CASSLLLSRGVGAEAFF.

This sequence joins TRBV7-2 and TRBJ2-7, with D hard to call. This CDR3 has 13 amino acids. Trimming left V 3 bases short and J 2 bases short, with 8 bases between. Germline V gives CDR1 SGHTA, CDR2 FQGNSA. The CDR3 loop is CASSFDLTYEQYF. The DNA for the CDR3 is TGTGCCAGCAGCTTCGACCTAACCTACGAGCAGTACTTC.

The V gene is TRBV5-1, the J gene TRBJ2-7; possible D gene TRBD1, 5 bases. The V gene lost 1 base and the J gene lost 4 bases, with 9 bases spanning the gap. CDR3 length: 13 amino acids. Germline lookup yields CDR1 SGHRS and CDR2 YFSETQ. CDR3 nucleotides: TGCGCCAGCAGCTTGCCCCAGGGTTACGAGCAGTACTTC. It is translated as CASSLPQGYEQYF.

This clone has just a few counts. The V gene is TRBV11-2, the J gene TRBJ1-2, with D possibly being TRBD1 (5 bases). CDR1 SGHAT and CDR2 FQNNGV come from the germline V gene. The CDR3 has 13 amino acids. V was trimmed by 4 bases and J by 7 bases, leaving 13 bases between them. CDR3 bases: TGTGCCAGCAGCTCATTTTCGGGGCGTGGCTACACCTTC. Amino acid sequence: CASSSFSGRGYTF.

For the CDR3, the DNA is TGCGCCAGCAGCTTCAGCGGAAATGAGCAGTTCTTC. As protein: CASSFSGNEQFF. The chain is built from TRBV5-1 and TRBJ2-1; D might be TRBD2 (5 bases). Germline V lookup: CDR1 SGHRS, CDR2 YFSETQ. The CDR3 has 12 residues. Trimming removed 2 bases at V and 7 bases at J, with 7 bases between.

The chain joins TRBV6-1 to TRBJ2-6; TRBD2 might be the D (5 bases). V lost 2 bases, J lost 2 bases, and 7 bases lay in between. This CDR3 comprises 15 residues. Per the germline V gene, CDR1 is MNHNS and CDR2 is SASEGT. CDR3 sequence reads: CASSERGTGANVLTF. Here the CDR3 DNA reads TGTGCCAGCAGTGAAAGAGGGACTGGGGCCAACGTCCTGACTTTC.

This clone has only a few counts. The chain couples TRBV4-1 to TRBJ1-4; D unclear. The CDR3 has 16 amino acids. The germline V gene encodes CDR1 MGHRA and CDR2 YSYEKL. The V end lost 4 bases, the J end lost 5 bases, and 17 bases lay between the germline ends. CDR3 residues: CASSPRETTPNEKLFF. The DNA for the CDR3 is TGCGCCAGCAGCCCGCGCGAGACCACCCCAAATGAAAAACTGTTTTTT.

V gene TRBV6-6 combines with J gene TRBJ2-2, with a tentative D call TRBD2 (5 bases). The CDR3 is 13 residues long. Germline V gene data show CDR1 as MNHNY and CDR2 as SVGAGI (reference sequence). Trimming removed 8 bases from V and 6 bases from J, with 13 bases in between. Here the CDR3 reads CASHVGEAGELFF. The CDR3 nucleotides are TGTGCCAGCCACGTGGGAGAGGCCGGGGAGCTGTTTTTT.

This clone was seen a single time. The chain joins TRBV28 to TRBJ1-1; TRBD1 might be the D (5 bases). Trimming took off 6 bases at V and 8 bases at J, with 13 bases between the two ends. CDR3 length equals 12 residues. Germline V lookup: CDR1 MDHEN, CDR2 SYDVKM. The chain's CDR3 is CASSGTSGEAFF. In DNA, the CDR3 is TGTGCCAGCAGCGGGACTTCTGGGGAAGCTTTCTTT.